Presented here are 12 T cell receptor beta chains from one specimen sequenced in a study of control samples from healthy donors and cancer patients. TCRdb's copy holds only in-frame clones and misses some; the assay was immunoSEQ multiplex PCR. This table holds around 80,000 clones, around 87% found once. The sequenced sample was blood. These receptors all come from a man between 45 and 60 years old in good health.

This clone was seen only a few times. This sequence joins TRBV2 and TRBJ2-7, with a possible D match to TRBD1 (5 bases). Trimming stripped 4 bases from V and 3 bases from J, with 13 bases between. Germline V gene lookup returns CDR1 SNHLY and CDR2 FYNNEI. This CDR3 region has 14 residues. CDR3 loop: CASSGWQGDYEQYF. The CDR3 DNA reads TGTGCCAGCAGTGGGTGGCAGGGTGACTACGAGCAGTACTTC.

The chain employs TRBV5-1 and TRBJ1-2; D not certain. Trimming shortened V by 0 bases and J by 8 bases, and 14 bases separated the two germline ends. CDR1 SGHRS and CDR2 YFSETQ come from the germline V gene. The CDR3 spans 14 residues. The CDR3 DNA reads TGCGCCAGCAGCTTGGCCGGCGGGAATTACGGCTACACCTTC. Translated, it gives CASSLAGGNYGYTF. Supplemented by reference TRBV5-1 and TRBJ1-2, the full variable domain reads KAGVTQTPRYLIKTRGQQVTLSCSPISGHRSVSWYQQTPGQGLQFLFEYFSETQRNKGNFPGRFSGRQFSNSRSEMNVSTLELGDSALYLCASSLAGGNYGYTFGSGTRLTVV.

This sequence joins TRBV6-5 and TRBJ2-5, with D hard to call. Trimming removed 4 bases from V and 1 base from J, with 4 bases in between. The CDR3 totals 12 residues. Germline CDR1 MNHEY, CDR2 SVGAGI. CDR3 DNA: TGTGCCAGCAGTTCCCTCCAAGAGACCCAGTACTTC. Amino acid sequence: CASSSLQETQYF.

The V call is TRBV30, the J call TRBJ1-1; D unresolved. Between the trimmed V and J ends, which lost 2 bases and 4 bases, there was a span of 14 bases. The CDR3 is 14 amino acids. CDR1 is GTSNPN, CDR2 SVGIG, per germline (reference sequence). The CDR3 nucleotides are TGTGCCTGGAGTCCAAGGAACATGGGCACTGAAGCTTTCTTT. Protein product: CAWSPRNMGTEAFF. Filled out from reference TRBV30 and TRBJ1-1, the complete variable domain reads SQTIHQWPATLVQPVGSPLSLECTVEGTSNPNLYWYRQAAGRGLQLLFYSVGIGQISSEVPQNLSASRPQDRQFILSSKKLLLSDSGFYLCAWSPRNMGTEAFFGQGTRLTVV.

The CDR3 reads CASSEFPLKTQYF. The CDR3 DNA follows: TGTGCCAGCAGTGAATTTCCCCTAAAGACCCAGTACTTC. The chain joins TRBV25-1 to TRBJ2-5, with D unresolved. The CDR3 has 13 amino acids. V was clipped by 1 base and J by 6 bases, with 9 bases between them. Germline V gives CDR1 MGHDK, CDR2 SYGVNS.

CDR3 protein: CASSPGGGTNTGELFF. CDR3 bases: TGTGCCAGCAGCCCCGGGGGAGGAACGAACACCGGGGAGCTGTTTTTT. The V call is TRBV21-1, the J call TRBJ2-2; the table's D call TRBD2 went unverified against the DNA. TRBV21-1 is an annotated pseudogene. CDR3 length: 16 residues.

This chain connects TRBV27 to TRBJ2-7; 8 nucleotides agree with TRBD2. The CDR3 extends over 15 amino acids. Germline lookup yields CDR1 MNHEY and CDR2 SMNVEV (reference sequence). Trimming took 4 bases from V and 2 from J; bases not matched to a gene: 7. CDR3 sequence reads: CASSYSGRGAYEQYF. For the CDR3, the DNA is TGTGCCAGCAGTTACAGCGGGAGAGGCGCCTACGAGCAGTACTTC.

The chain joins TRBV5-1 to TRBJ2-5; a weak D match, TRBD1 (6 bases). Germline CDR1 is SGHRS and CDR2 is YFSETQ. Trimming cost V 0 bases and J 5 bases, with 8 bases left between them. CDR3 length: 13 amino acids. For the CDR3, the DNA is TGCGCCAGCAGCTTGGACAGGGCTGAGACCCAGTACTTC. Translation: CASSLDRAETQYF.

This chain connects TRBV3-1 (or the pseudogene TRBV3-2) to TRBJ2-7, with TRBD2 matching 11 bases. CDR3 size: 16 residues. V lost 3 bases to trimming and J lost 4 bases; unmatched junction nucleotides: 8. Germline CDR1 is LGHDT and CDR2 is YNNKEL (reference sequence). The CDR3 sequence is CASSQGLAEEGYEQYF. CDR3 coding DNA: TGTGCCAGCAGCCAGGGACTAGCGGAAGAGGGTTACGAGCAGTACTTC.

The chain uses TRBV5-1 and TRBJ1-1, with D maybe TRBD1 (5 bases). The germline V gene encodes CDR1 SGHRS and CDR2 YFSETQ. The CDR3 totals 13 residues. Between the trimmed V and J ends, which lost 2 bases and 7 bases, there was a span of 12 bases. This chain's CDR3 is CASSFKGDGEAFF. The CDR3 DNA follows: TGCGCCAGCAGCTTCAAAGGGGATGGTGAAGCTTTCTTT.

V and J are TRBV19 and TRBJ1-3; unclear D gene. There are 12 residues in the CDR3. CDR1 is LNHDA and CDR2 is SQIVND in the germline V gene (reference sequence). Trimming left V 5 bases short and J 3 bases short, with 5 bases between. The CDR3 nucleotides read TGTGCCAGTAGTTTCCTTGGAAACACCATATATTTT. Translation: CASSFLGNTIYF.

The CDR3 coding sequence is TGTGCCAGCAGCTTGGATGGGGCAGATACGCAGTATTTT. This gives the protein CASSLDGADTQYF. The chain uses TRBV5-4 and TRBJ2-3; D remains unclear. The CDR3 sequence is 13 residues long. The germline CDR1 and CDR2 sequences are SGHNT and YYREEE (reference sequence). The germline V and J ends were trimmed by 0 bases and 4 bases, with 6 bases remaining between them.